This TCR beta chain originates from a study of blood T cell repertoires in COVID-19. As for the study in general: There were acute and convalescent COVID-19 samples, and they came from the United States, Italy and Spain. Nucleic acid was either cDNA or gDNA, and it came from T cells, B-cell-depleted T cells, or PBMCs.

Authors' analysis steps: Reference gene primer amplification yielded estimated nucleated cell counts. Sequencing used immunoSEQ multiplex PCR; TCRdb keeps in-frame clones, though not all of them. The DNA was the basis for D and trimming; V, J and clone size are from that table. Of about 320,000 clones in the sample, approximately 85% are singletons; the top ten hold approximately 7.5%. This clone occurred a few times. The V gene end was trimmed by 2 bases and the J gene end by 0 bases; junction bases not matched to a gene: 7. The CDR3 consists of 17 residues. The V gene's germline CDR1 is SGHRS and CDR2 YFSETQ.

The gene calls are TRBV5-1 and TRBJ2-3; 9 bases are a match to TRBD2. Sequencing was done on a sample of peripheral blood. The sequence came from a human donor in a cohort sampled during active COVID-19. The CDR3, as DNA: TGCGCCAGCAGCTTAAGCGGGGGGCGAGGAAGCACAGATACGCAGTATTTT. Encoded protein: CASSLSGGRGSTDTQYF.